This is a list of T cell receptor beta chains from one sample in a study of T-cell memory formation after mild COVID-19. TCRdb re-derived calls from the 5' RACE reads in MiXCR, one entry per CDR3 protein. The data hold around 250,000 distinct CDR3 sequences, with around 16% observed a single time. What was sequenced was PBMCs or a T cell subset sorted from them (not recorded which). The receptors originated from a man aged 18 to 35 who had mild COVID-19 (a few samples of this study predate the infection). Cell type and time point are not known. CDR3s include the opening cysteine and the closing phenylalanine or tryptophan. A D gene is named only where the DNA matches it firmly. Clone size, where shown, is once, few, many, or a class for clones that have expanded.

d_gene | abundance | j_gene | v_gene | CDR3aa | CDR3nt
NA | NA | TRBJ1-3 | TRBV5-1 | CASSEGNTIYF | TGCGCCAGCAGCGAGGGAAACACCATATATTTT
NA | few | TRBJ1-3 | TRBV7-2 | CASSWSGGADSGNTIYF | TGTGCCAGCAGCTGGAGTGGGGGGGCGGACTCTGGAAACACCATATATTTT
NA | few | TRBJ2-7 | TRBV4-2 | CASSQDRGTTFSYEQYF | TGTGCCAGCAGCCAAGATAGGGGGACTACTTTCTCCTACGAGCAGTACTTC
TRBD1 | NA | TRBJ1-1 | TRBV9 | CASSVEGASRAEAFF | TGTGCCAGCAGCGTAGAGGGGGCCTCGAGGGCTGAAGCTTTCTTT
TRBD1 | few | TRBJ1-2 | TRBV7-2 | CASSLAGGQGGGYTF | TGTGCCAGCAGCTTAGCAGGAGGACAGGGTGGTGGCTACACCTTC
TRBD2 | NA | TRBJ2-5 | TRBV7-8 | CASSPRTSGADTQYF | TGTGCCAGCAGCCCGCGGACTAGCGGGGCCGATACCCAGTACTTC
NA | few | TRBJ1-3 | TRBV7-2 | CASSDMRAGGNTIYF | TGTGCCAGCAGCGATATGAGGGCAGGCGGAAACACCATATATTTT
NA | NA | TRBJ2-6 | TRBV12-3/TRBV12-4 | CASSPGHLSGANVLTF | TGTGCCAGCAGTCCCGGACACCTCTCTGGGGCCAACGTCCTGACTTTC
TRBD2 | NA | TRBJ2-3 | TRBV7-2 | CASSSIIAGMGTDTQYF | TGTGCCAGCAGCTCCATTATAGCGGGGATGGGCACAGATACGCAGTATTTT
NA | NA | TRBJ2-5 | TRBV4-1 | CASSLPPGAQYF | TGCGCCAGCAGCCTCCCACCGGGGGCCCAGTACTTC
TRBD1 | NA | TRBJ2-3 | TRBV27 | CASSVEWTGLADTQYF | TGTGCCAGCAGTGTCGAATGGACAGGGTTGGCAGATACGCAGTATTTT
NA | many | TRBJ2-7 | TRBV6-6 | CASSSAGGGRNEQYF | TGTGCCAGCAGTTCCGCAGGGGGGGGCCGGAACGAGCAGTACTTC
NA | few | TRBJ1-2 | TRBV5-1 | CASSFRAGNYGYTF | TGCGCCAGCAGCTTTAGGGCGGGGAACTATGGCTACACCTTC
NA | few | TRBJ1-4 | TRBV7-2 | CASSLGGSNEKLFF | TGTGCCAGCAGCTTAGGGGGGTCTAATGAAAAACTGTTTTTT
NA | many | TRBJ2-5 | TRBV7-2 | CASSLLRETQYF | TGTGCCAGCAGCTTATTGAGGGAGACCCAGTACTTC
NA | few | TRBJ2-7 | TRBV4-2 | CASSLGEAGEQYF | TGTGCCAGCAGCTTAGGGGAGGCGGGCGAGCAGTACTTC
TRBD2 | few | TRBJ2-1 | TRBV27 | CASSGTSGGNEQFF | TGTGCCAGCAGCGGGACTAGCGGGGGCAATGAGCAGTTCTTC
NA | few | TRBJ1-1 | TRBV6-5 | CASSYFGNTEAFF | TGTGCCAGCAGTTATTTTGGGAACACTGAAGCTTTCTTT
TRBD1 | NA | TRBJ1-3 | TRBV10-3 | CAVRQGPLRSGNTIYF | TGTGCCGTACGACAGGGTCCCCTTCGCTCTGGAAACACCATATATTTT
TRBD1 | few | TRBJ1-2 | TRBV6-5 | CASSYKTGWDYGYTF | TGTGCCAGCAGTTACAAGACAGGGTGGGACTATGGCTACACCTTC
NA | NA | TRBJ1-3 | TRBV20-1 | CSARGGSSGNTIYF | TGCAGTGCTAGGGGGGGCAGCTCTGGAAACACCATATATTTT
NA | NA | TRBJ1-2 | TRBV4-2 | CASSQAGVKDYGYTF | TGTGCCAGCAGCCAAGCGGGAGTGAAGGACTATGGCTACACCTTC
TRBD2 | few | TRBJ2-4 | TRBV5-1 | CASSLAGERGGYIQYF | TGCGCCAGCAGCTTGGCCGGGGAGCGGGGCGGGTACATTCAGTACTTC
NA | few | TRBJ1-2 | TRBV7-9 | CASSLAADDYGYTF | TGTGCCAGCAGCTTAGCGGCGGACGACTATGGCTACACCTTC
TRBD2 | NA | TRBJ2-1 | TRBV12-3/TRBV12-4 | CASSGRLAATYNEQFF | TGTGCCAGCAGTGGACGACTAGCGGCCACCTACAATGAGCAGTTCTTC
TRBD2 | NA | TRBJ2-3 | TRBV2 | CASSVRGLASTDTQYF | TGTGCCAGCAGTGTTAGAGGACTAGCGAGCACAGATACGCAGTATTTT
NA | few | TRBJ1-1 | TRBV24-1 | CATSDSRGVNTEAFF | TGTGCCACCAGTGATTCCAGGGGCGTGAACACTGAAGCTTTCTTT
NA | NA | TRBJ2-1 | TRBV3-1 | CASSQRVLSNEQFF | TGTGCCAGCAGCCAGAGGGTCCTAAGCAATGAGCAGTTCTTC
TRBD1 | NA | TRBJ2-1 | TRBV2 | CASCSDRGYNEQFF | TGTGCCAGCTGTTCGGACAGGGGATACAATGAGCAGTTCTTC
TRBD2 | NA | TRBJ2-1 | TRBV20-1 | CSARDRLAGEDEQFF | TGCAGTGCTAGAGATCGGCTAGCGGGGGAAGATGAGCAGTTCTTC
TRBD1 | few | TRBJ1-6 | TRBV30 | CAWSVTRGTDLRALHF | TGTGCCTGGAGTGTTACCCGCGGGACAGACCTTCGGGCCCTCCACTTT
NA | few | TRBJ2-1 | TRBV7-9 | CASWQGPYNEQFF | TGTGCCAGCTGGCAGGGACCCTACAATGAGCAGTTCTTC
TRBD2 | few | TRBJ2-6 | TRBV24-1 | CAISGGSSGANVLTF | TGTGCCATAAGCGGGGGGAGCTCTGGGGCCAACGTCCTGACTTTC
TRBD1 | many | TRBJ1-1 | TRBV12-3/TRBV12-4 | CASSSGQGITEAFF | TGTGCCAGCAGTTCCGGACAGGGTATCACTGAAGCTTTCTTT
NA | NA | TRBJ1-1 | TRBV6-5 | CASSLNWRTEAFF | TGTGCCAGCAGTTTAAACTGGAGGACTGAAGCTTTCTTT
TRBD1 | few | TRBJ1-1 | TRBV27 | CASSLGTGGHTEAFF | TGTGCCAGCAGTTTAGGGACAGGGGGCCACACTGAAGCTTTCTTT
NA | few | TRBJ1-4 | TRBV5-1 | CASSLGPAATNEKLFF | TGCGCCAGCAGCTTAGGTCCCGCTGCAACTAATGAAAAACTGTTTTTT
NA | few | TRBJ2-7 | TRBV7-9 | CASSRLDSNYEQYF | TGTGCCAGCAGCAGACTGGACTCTAACTACGAGCAGTACTTC
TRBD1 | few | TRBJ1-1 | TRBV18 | CASSPQYAGQGAGTEAFF | TGTGCCAGCTCACCACAATACGCAGGACAGGGGGCTGGGACTGAAGCTTTCTTT
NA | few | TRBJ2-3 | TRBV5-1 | CASSSSDTQYF | TGCGCCAGCAGCTCCTCAGATACGCAGTATTTT